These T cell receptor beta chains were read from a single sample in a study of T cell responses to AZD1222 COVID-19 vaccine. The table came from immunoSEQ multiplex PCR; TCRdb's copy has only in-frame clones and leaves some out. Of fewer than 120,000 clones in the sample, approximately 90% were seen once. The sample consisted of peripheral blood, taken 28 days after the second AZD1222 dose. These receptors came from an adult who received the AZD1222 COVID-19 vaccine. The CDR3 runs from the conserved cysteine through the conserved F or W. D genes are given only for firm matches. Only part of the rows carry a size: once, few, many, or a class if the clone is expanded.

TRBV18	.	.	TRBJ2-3	CASSPQPTDTQYF	TGTGCCAGCTCACCACAACCCACAGATACGCAGTATTTT
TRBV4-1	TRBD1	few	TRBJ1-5	CASSQDKGTGKQPQHF	TGCGCCAGCAGCCAAGATAAGGGGACAGGGAAGCAGCCCCAGCATTTT
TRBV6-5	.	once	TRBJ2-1	CASGYSYNEQFF	TGTGCCAGCGGGTACAGTTACAATGAGCAGTTCTTC
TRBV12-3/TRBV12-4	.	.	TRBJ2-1	CASSFLWRGGQFF	TGTGCCAGCAGTTTTTTGTGGCGAGGGGGGCAGTTCTTC
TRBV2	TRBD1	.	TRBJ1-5	CASSGTGAYHF	TGTGCCAGCAGTGGGACAGGGGCTTACCATTTT
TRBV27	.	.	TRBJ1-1	CASSLQDYTEAFF	TGTGCCAGCAGTCTCCAGGACTACACTGAAGCTTTCTTT
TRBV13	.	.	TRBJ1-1	CASSPWASSPSEVAFF	TGTGCCAGCAGCCCCTGGGCGTCTTCCCCAAGCGAGGTAGCTTTCTTT
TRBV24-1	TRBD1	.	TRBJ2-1	CATSDAPDRHNEQFF	TGTGCCACCAGTGATGCTCCGGACAGGCACAATGAGCAGTTCTTC
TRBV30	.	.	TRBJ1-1	CAWSVGQGSTEAFF	TGTGCCTGGAGTGTTGGTCAGGGTAGCACTGAAGCTTTCTTT
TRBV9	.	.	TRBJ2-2	CASSVGTYGSGELFF	TGTGCCAGCAGCGTAGGCACATACGGATCCGGGGAGCTGTTTTTT
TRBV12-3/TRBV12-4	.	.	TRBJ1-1	CASSLGESTEAFF	TGTGCCAGCAGTTTAGGAGAGAGCACTGAAGCTTTCTTT
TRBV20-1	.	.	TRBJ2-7	CSARIDWEQYF	TGCAGTGCTAGGATCGACTGGGAGCAGTACTTC
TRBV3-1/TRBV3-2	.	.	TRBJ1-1	CASSLGWGADTEAFF	TGTGCCAGCAGCCTAGGATGGGGGGCGGACACTGAAGCTTTCTTT
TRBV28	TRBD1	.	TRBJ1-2	CASSPGTGHIYGYTF	TGTGCCAGCAGCCCAGGGACAGGGCACATTTATGGCTACACCTTC
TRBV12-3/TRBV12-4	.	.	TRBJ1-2	CASKFANNYGYTF	TGTGCCAGCAAATTCGCCAACAACTATGGCTACACCTTC
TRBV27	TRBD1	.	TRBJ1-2	CASSTAMDRVFHGYTF	TGTGCCAGCAGTACGGCGATGGACAGGGTCTTTCATGGCTACACCTTC
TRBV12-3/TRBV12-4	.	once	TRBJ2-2	CASSSMNTGELFF	TGTGCCAGCAGCAGTATGAACACCGGGGAGCTGTTTTTT
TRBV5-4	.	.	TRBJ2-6	CASSLVPTGANVLTF	TGTGCCAGCAGCTTGGTACCAACTGGGGCCAACGTCCTGACTTTC
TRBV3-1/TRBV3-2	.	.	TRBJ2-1	CASSQEGVPGYNEQFF	TGTGCCAGCAGCCAAGAAGGTGTGCCGGGGTACAATGAGCAGTTCTTC
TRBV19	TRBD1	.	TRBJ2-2	CASTNIQGQGAVGELFF	TGTGCCAGTACCAATATACAGGGGCAGGGGGCGGTCGGGGAGCTGTTTTTT
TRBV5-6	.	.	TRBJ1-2	CASSLGRYYGYTF	TGTGCCAGCAGCTTGGGGCGATACTATGGCTACACCTTC
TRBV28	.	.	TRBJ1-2	CASSLWRDYGYTF	TGTGCCAGCAGTTTATGGAGGGACTATGGCTACACCTTC
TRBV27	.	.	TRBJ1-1	CASSQGGTEAFF	TGTGCCAGCAGTCAAGGGGGGACTGAAGCTTTCTTT
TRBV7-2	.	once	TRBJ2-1	CASSTPAGPPYNEQFF	TGTGCCAGCAGCACGCCAGCGGGCCCGCCCTACAATGAGCAGTTCTTC
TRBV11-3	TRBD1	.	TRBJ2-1	CASSLDGTGAYNEQFF	TGTGCCAGCAGCTTAGATGGGACAGGGGCCTACAATGAGCAGTTCTTC
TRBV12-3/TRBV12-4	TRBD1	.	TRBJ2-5	CASTQTGGETQYF	TGTGCCAGCACCCAGACAGGGGGGGAGACCCAGTACTTC
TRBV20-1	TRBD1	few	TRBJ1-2	CSASSGTGLNYGYTF	TGCAGTGCTAGTTCCGGGACAGGGTTAAACTATGGCTACACCTTC
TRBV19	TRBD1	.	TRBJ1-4	CAIGDSREKLFF	TGTGCCATCGGGGACAGTCGGGAAAAACTGTTTTTT
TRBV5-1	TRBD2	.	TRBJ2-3	CASSLALAGVADTQYF	TGCGCCAGCAGCTTGGCCCTAGCGGGAGTGGCAGATACGCAGTATTTT